These 24 T cell receptor beta chains share one sample of origin, sequenced in a study of T-cell memory formation after mild COVID-19. TCRdb passed the 5' RACE reads through MiXCR, listing each CDR3 protein once. Of around 530,000 distinct CDR3 sequences in the sample, about 20% were seen once. What was sequenced was PBMCs or a T cell subset sorted from them (not recorded which). These receptors were collected from an adult woman who had mild COVID-19 (a few samples of this study predate the infection). Cell type and time point are not known.

The chain is built from TRBV27 and TRBJ2-3; 12 bases line up with TRBD2. Germline V lookup: CDR1 MNHEY, CDR2 SMNVEV (reference sequence). V shed 2 bases, J shed 4 bases, and the junction held 7 bases outside the gene matches. The CDR3 is 17 residues long. The CDR3 loop is CASSLNRLAGESDTQYF. Written as DNA, the CDR3 is TGTGCCAGCAGTTTAAACCGACTAGCGGGAGAGTCAGATACGCAGTATTTT.

The rearrangement joins TRBV11-2 to TRBJ2-1; D not resolved. The CDR3 consists of 14 residues. V shed 7 bases and J shed 7 bases, with 17 bases lying between them. The germline V gene encodes CDR1 SGHAT and CDR2 FQNNGV. The CDR3 reads CASTTPAVTNEQFF. In DNA form, the CDR3 reads TGTGCCAGCACCACTCCGGCAGTCACTAATGAGCAGTTCTTC.

The chain uses TRBV9 and TRBJ2-1, with a weak D call TRBD1 (5 bases). Trimming took 3 bases from V and 4 from J, leaving 20 bases between them. This CDR3 is built from 17 residues. Germline V lookup: CDR1 SGDLS, CDR2 YYNGEE. The CDR3 DNA reads as TGTGCCAGCAGCGCCTCCGACAGTTCCGCAAGATACAATGAGCAGTTCTTC. This sequence encodes CASSASDSSARYNEQFF.

The chain recombines TRBV5-4 with TRBJ2-7; TRBD1 agrees at 7 bases. Germline assignment: CDR1 SGHNT and CDR2 YYREEE (reference sequence). Trimming took 9 bases from V and 1 from J; bases not matched to a gene: 16. This CDR3 is 16 amino acids long. The CDR3 here is CANRPHRGTVSYEQYF. In nucleotides, the CDR3 is TGTGCCAACCGCCCCCATAGGGGGACAGTATCCTACGAGCAGTACTTC.

The rearrangement uses TRBV27 and TRBJ2-4; perhaps D is TRBD1 or TRBD2 (7 bases each). CDR1 is MNHEY, CDR2 SMNVEV, per germline (reference sequence). V lost 8 bases and J lost 3, with 17 bases in between. This CDR3 contains 15 residues. CDR3 region: CASRGSGTDKNIQYF. In DNA form, the CDR3 reads TGTGCCAGCCGAGGGAGCGGGACAGACAAAAACATTCAGTACTTC.

This clonotype showed up just a few times. The genes are TRBV15 and TRBJ1-6; D possibly corresponds to TRBD1 (5 bases). There are 15 residues in the CDR3. V was cut by 1 base and J by 5 bases, with 9 bases left in between. CDR1 is LNHNV, CDR2 YYDKDF, per germline (reference sequence). The CDR3 region has the DNA TGTGCCACCAGCAGAGCTCAGGGAGATAATTCACCCCTCCACTTT. This codes for CATSRAQGDNSPLHF. Supplemented by reference TRBV15 and TRBJ1-6, the full variable domain reads DAMVIQNPRYQVTQFGKPVTLSCSQTLNHNVMYWYQQKSSQAPKLLFHYYDKDFNNEADTPDNFQSRRPNTSFCFLDIRSPGLGDTAMYLCATSRAQGDNSPLHFGNGTRLTVT.

In its sample, this clonotype was seen once. The limits of the CDR3 on the DNA are not certain, so only TCRdb's listed CDR3 is given. The genes are TRBV24-1 and TRBJ1-1; the table calls TRBD1, which could not be checked here. Termini included, the CDR3 measures 16 amino acids. Germline CDR1 KGHDR, CDR2 SFDVKD. CDR3 sequence reads: CATSDLRVGVGTEALF.

The chain links TRBV5-6 to TRBJ2-3; 12 nucleotides align to TRBD1. The CDR3 runs to 18 residues. V was clipped by 3 bases and J by 0 bases; unmatched bases: 8. The germline gives CDR1 SGHDT, CDR2 YYEEEE. CDR3 loop: CASSSRDRGLFSTDTQYF. CDR3 sequence (DNA): TGTGCCAGCAGCTCCCGGGACAGGGGGCTTTTCAGCACAGATACGCAGTATTTT.

The chain combines TRBV12-3 or TRBV12-4 with TRBJ1-1, with D possibly being TRBD1 (5 bases). The CDR3 is 12 amino acids. Trimming cost V 1 base and J 10 bases, with 10 bases left between them. CDR3 protein: CASSLGERGAFF. CDR3 sequence (DNA): TGTGCCAGCAGTTTAGGTGAGAGGGGAGCTTTCTTT.

This clonotype was recorded a few times. V usage is TRBV7-2 and J usage is TRBJ1-2, with D possibly being TRBD1 (6 bases). In germline, CDR1 is SGHTA, CDR2 FQGNSA. The CDR3 runs to 14 residues. V was trimmed by 4 bases and J by 7 bases, leaving 16 bases between them. CDR3 sequence reads: CASSSSAGAGGYTF. The CDR3 nucleotides are TGTGCCAGCAGCTCCTCGGCAGGGGCGGGTGGCTACACCTTC. Supplemented by reference TRBV7-2 and TRBJ1-2, the full variable domain reads GAGVSQSPSNKVTEKGKDVELRCDPISGHTALYWYRQSLGQGLEFLIYFQGNSAPDKSGLPSDRFSAERTGGSVSTLTIQRTQQEDSAVYLCASSSSAGAGGYTFGSGTRLTVV.

This rearrangement joins TRBV30 to TRBJ1-2, with 7 nucleotides matching TRBD1. The trim removed 1 base at V and 6 bases at J, leaving 11 bases unmatched. The germline V gene encodes CDR1 GTSNPN and CDR2 SVGIG (reference sequence). This CDR3 spans 15 amino acids. CDR3 region: CAWSAPGGNADGYTF. CDR3 coding DNA: TGTGCCTGGAGTGCGCCAGGGGGTAATGCTGATGGCTACACCTTC.

This clonotype was observed a few times. V is TRBV12-3 or TRBV12-4 and J is TRBJ1-5; unclear D gene. The length of the CDR3 is 12 residues. The V gene lost 3 bases and the J gene lost 9 bases, with 9 bases spanning the gap. CDR3 DNA sequence: TGTGCCAGCAGTTTGGGAGGTCGGCCCCAGCATTTT. Protein sequence: CASSLGGRPQHF.

Many counts were recorded for this clonotype. The chain has TRBV7-2 and TRBJ2-7, with TRBD2 matching 13 bases. The CDR3 covers 16 residues. The ends lost 5 bases at V and 0 bases at J; junction bases unmatched: 4. Per germline, CDR1 SGHTA and CDR2 FQGNSA. CDR3: CASSTRTSGGSYEQYF. CDR3 nucleotides: TGTGCCAGCAGCACCAGGACTAGCGGGGGCTCCTACGAGCAGTACTTC.

This clonotype was seen a handful of times. The CDR3 DNA is TGTGCCAGCAGCTTAACCAGGACAGTTCGTCGTGCAACTAATGAAAAACTGTTTTTT. Encoded protein: CASSLTRTVRRATNEKLFF. The J gene is TRBJ1-4, the V gene TRBV7-8, with D maybe TRBD1 (6 bases). Trimming cost V 2 bases and J 0 bases, with 19 bases left between them. This CDR3 contains 19 residues. The germline V gene encodes CDR1 SGHVS and CDR2 FQNEAQ.

The chain carries TRBV2 and TRBJ2-3; 7 bases agree with TRBD2. In germline, CDR1 is SNHLY, CDR2 FYNNEI. CDR3 length: 16 amino acids. After removal of 6 bases from V and 0 bases from J, the junction contained 9 bases not matched to a gene. The CDR3: CASSLTSVSSTDTQYF. The CDR3 DNA reads TGTGCCAGCAGCTTAACTAGCGTTTCTAGCACAGATACGCAGTATTTT.

This clonotype has a single count. The genes are TRBV4-1 and TRBJ1-2, with D tentatively TRBD1 (5 bases). Germline V CDR1 and CDR2: MGHRA, YSYEKL. This CDR3 region has 15 residues. The ends were cut back, 0 bases at V and 8 bases at J, with 16 bases in the middle. Here the CDR3 reads CASSQEGPRGDGYTF. The CDR3 coding sequence is TGCGCCAGCAGCCAAGAGGGTCCAAGGGGCGACGGCTACACCTTC.

The chain combines TRBV4-1 with TRBJ1-2, with 9 bases matching TRBD1. This CDR3 has 13 residues. V was pared by 6 bases and J by 8 bases, with 7 bases of the junction left unmatched. Germline V gene lookup returns CDR1 MGHRA and CDR2 YSYEKL. The CDR3 DNA follows: TGCGCCAGCAGTACACAGGGGGCGGGCGGCTACACCTTC. Protein sequence: CASSTQGAGGYTF.

For the CDR3, the DNA is TGTGCCAGCTTGGGGGTGGGCACTGAAGCTTTCTTT. Translating it yields CASLGVGTEAFF. This chain uses TRBV6-5 with TRBJ1-1, with D maybe TRBD1 (5 bases). V dropped 8 bases and J dropped 4 bases, with 11 bases sitting between them. This CDR3 contains 12 residues. The germline gives CDR1 MNHEY, CDR2 SVGAGI.

This chain connects TRBV5-7 to TRBJ1-1; 8 nucleotides agree with TRBD1. TRBV5-7 is an open reading frame whose function is uncertain. The CDR3 contains 15 residues. The junction had 6 bases not matched to a gene; V was cut back by 3 bases and J by 2 bases. The CDR3 DNA reads TGTGCCAGCAGCTCACTCAGGGGGCGTAACACTGAAGCTTTCTTT. It specifies CASSSLRGRNTEAFF.

This chain connects TRBV20-1 to TRBJ1-2; TRBD1 matches at 7 bases. Germline V gene lookup returns CDR1 DFQATT and CDR2 SNEGSKA (reference sequence). With V trimmed by 1 base and J by 4 bases, 9 bases remained unmatched. The length of the CDR3 is 15 residues. The CDR3 bases are TGCAGTGCTAGAGTGGTCGAGGGGGCCGGCTATGGCTACACCTTC. It is translated as CSARVVEGAGYGYTF.

This clonotype was found a few times. This chain links TRBV12-3 or TRBV12-4 with TRBJ2-2, with D possibly matching TRBD2 (5 bases). This CDR3 is 13 amino acids long. The V and J ends lost 6 bases and 9 bases respectively, with 14 bases between them. CDR3 nucleotide sequence: TGTGCCAGCAGGGATGGAGGTTTAAGGGAGCTGTTTTTT. It encodes CASRDGGLRELFF.

This clonotype has a handful of counts. The rearrangement links TRBV7-9 to TRBJ1-1, with a possible D match to TRBD1 (6 bases). Trimming left V 1 base short and J 1 base short, with 13 bases between. CDR1 SEHNR and CDR2 FQNEAQ come from the germline V gene (reference sequence). The CDR3 has 16 amino acids. DNA of the CDR3: TGTGCCAGCAGCTTAGGCTGGGGGCGGGGGAACACTGAAGCTTTCTTT. Protein sequence: CASSLGWGRGNTEAFF.

The V and J genes are TRBV3-1 and TRBJ1-1; TRBD1 aligns across 7 bases. CDR1 LGHDT and CDR2 YNNKEL come from the germline V gene (reference sequence). This CDR3 is built from 15 residues. V lost 1 base to trimming and J lost 0 bases; unmatched junction nucleotides: 2. Here the CDR3 DNA reads TGTGCCAGCAGCCAAGGACAGGGTATGAACACTGAAGCTTTCTTT. Translation gives CASSQGQGMNTEAFF.

Only a few counts were recorded for this clonotype. The chain links TRBV20-1 to TRBJ2-3; the D is unclear. Per the germline V gene, CDR1 is DFQATT and CDR2 is SNEGSKA (reference sequence). This CDR3 comprises 15 residues. The V end lost 2 bases, the J end lost 2 bases, and 14 bases lay between the germline ends. The CDR3 nucleotides read TGCAGTGCTAGAAGCGTTGAGTCACACACAGATACGCAGTATTTT. Protein: CSARSVESHTDTQYF.